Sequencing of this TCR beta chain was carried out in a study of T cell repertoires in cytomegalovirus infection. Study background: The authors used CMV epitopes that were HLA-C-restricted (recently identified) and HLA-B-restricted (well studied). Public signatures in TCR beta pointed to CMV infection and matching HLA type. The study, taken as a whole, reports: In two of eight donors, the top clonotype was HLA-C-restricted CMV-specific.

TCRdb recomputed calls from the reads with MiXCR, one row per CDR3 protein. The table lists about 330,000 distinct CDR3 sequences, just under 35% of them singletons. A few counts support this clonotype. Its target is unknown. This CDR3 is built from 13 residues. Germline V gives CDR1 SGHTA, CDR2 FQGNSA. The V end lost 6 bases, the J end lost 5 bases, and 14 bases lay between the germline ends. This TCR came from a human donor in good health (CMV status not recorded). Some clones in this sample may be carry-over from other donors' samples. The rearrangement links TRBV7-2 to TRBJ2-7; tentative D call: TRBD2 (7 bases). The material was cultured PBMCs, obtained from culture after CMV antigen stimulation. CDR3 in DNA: TGTGCCAGCAGTTCTCCCGGGGGGCACGAGCAGTACTTC. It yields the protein CASSSPGGHEQYF. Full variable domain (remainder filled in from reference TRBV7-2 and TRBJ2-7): GAGVSQSPSNKVTEKGKDVELRCDPISGHTALYWYRQSLGQGLEFLIYFQGNSAPDKSGLPSDRFSAERTGGSVSTLTIQRTQQEDSAVYLCASSSPGGHEQYFGPGTRLTVT.